The 10 T cell receptor beta chains reported below all come from one sample, sequenced in a study of blood T cells in healthy people across ages. Sample-barcoded 5' priming and a J-beta primer mix drove a second PCR of roughly 7 to 11 cycles. In TCRdb, the 5' RACE reads were re-called with MiXCR into one record per CDR3 protein. The data hold approximately 1.5 million distinct CDR3 sequences, with roughly 43% observed a single time. The specimen sequenced was blood. These receptor sequences come from a woman in her late teens or twenties in good health.

The chain is built from TRBV6-6 and TRBJ2-5; 7 bases match TRBD1. Trimming removed 0 bases from V and 6 bases from J; junction bases left unmatched: 4. The CDR3 contains 14 residues. Germline V gene lookup returns CDR1 MNHNY and CDR2 SVGAGI (reference sequence). The CDR3 is CASSYSGGEQTQYF. In DNA form, the CDR3 reads TGTGCCAGCAGTTACTCAGGGGGCGAGCAGACCCAGTACTTC.

A word on this clonotype: One end of the junction fails to match germline, which may point to a read error. V and J are TRBV6-2 or TRBV6-3 and TRBJ2-7; perhaps TRBD1 as D (5 bases). CDR3 length equals 13 residues. From germline, CDR1 is MNHEY and CDR2 SVGEGT. The CDR3 spells CASSPWGFYERYF. The CDR3, as DNA: TGTGCCAGCAGTCCCTGGGGCTTCTACGAGCGGTACTTC.

The J gene is TRBJ1-5, the V gene TRBV25-1; D gene ambiguous. Germline-derived CDR1 and CDR2 are MGHDK and SYGVNS. The V end lost 6 bases, the J end lost 0 bases, and 12 bases lay between the germline ends. CDR3 length: 15 residues. The CDR3 coding sequence is TGTGCCAGCAGCGAGGGAAAAGATAGCAATCAGCCCCAGCATTTT. It is translated as CASSEGKDSNQPQHF.

J is TRBJ2-5 and V is TRBV4-2, with a weak D call TRBD2 (5 bases). The J call may not be correct, given that the DNA end is closer to TRBJ2-7. The CDR3 has 13 amino acids. Germline-derived CDR1 and CDR2 are LGHNA and YNFKEQ. As DNA, the CDR3 is TGTGCCAGCAGCCAGTGGCGGGCCTACGAGCAGTACTTC. Translating gives CASSQWRAYEQYF.

This rearrangement joins TRBV5-4 to TRBJ2-3; TRBD1 aligns across 7 bases. J was trimmed by 0 bases and V by 6 bases; bases with no gene match: 4. Germline assignment: CDR1 SGHNT and CDR2 YYREEE (reference sequence). The CDR3 extends over 14 amino acids. CDR3 protein: CASTRDRSTDTQYF. CDR3 coding DNA: TGTGCCAGCACCCGGGACAGAAGCACAGATACGCAGTATTTT. Filled out from reference TRBV5-4 and TRBJ2-3, the complete variable domain reads ETGVTQSPTHLIKTRGQQVTLRCSSQSGHNTVSWYQQALGQGPQFIFQYYREEENGRGNFPPRFSGLQFPNYSSELNVNALELDDSALYLCASTRDRSTDTQYFGPGTRLTVL.

This clonotype showed up just a few times. J is TRBJ2-4 and V is TRBV12-3 or TRBV12-4, with 10 bases lining up with TRBD1. The CDR3 spans 16 residues. V gave up 5 bases and J gave up 3 bases; unmatched junction bases: 7. For the CDR3, the DNA is TGTGCCAGCAGTCTTGGGACAGGGGTTTTCAAAAACATTCAGTACTTC. Translated, it gives CASSLGTGVFKNIQYF.

This clonotype has just a few counts. The CDR3 loop reads CASSLGLAGGYYNEQFF. The CDR3, as DNA: TGTGCCAGCAGCTTAGGTCTAGCGGGAGGATACTACAATGAGCAGTTCTTC. The V call is TRBV7-2, the J call TRBJ2-1; 11 bases match TRBD2. CDR1 and CDR2 (germline): SGHTA, FQGNSA. Germline trimming cut 1 base from V and 3 bases from J; bases unmatched to any gene: 5. This CDR3 has 17 amino acids.

The CDR3 DNA follows: TGCAGCGTTCTAAGGGACGAGCAGTACTTC. Translating it yields CSVLRDEQYF. The chain has TRBV29-1 and TRBJ2-7; D gene unclear. Per germline, CDR1 SQVTM and CDR2 ANQGSEA. Trimming removed 5 bases from V and 5 bases from J, with 7 bases in between. This CDR3 contains 10 residues.

This clonotype was found many times. The V call is TRBV12-3 or TRBV12-4, the J call TRBJ2-3; D is undetermined. Trimming took off 3 bases at V and 0 bases at J, with 10 bases between the two ends. The CDR3 loop spans 15 amino acids. CDR3 in amino acids: CASSFLGSSTDTQYF. CDR3 coding DNA: TGTGCCAGCAGTTTCTTGGGTTCTAGCACAGATACGCAGTATTTT.

Ten or more counts support this clonotype. CDR3 DNA sequence: TGTGCCAGCAGCTTGATTTCGAACACTGAAGCTTTCTTT. It yields the protein CASSLISNTEAFF. This rearrangement joins TRBV5-5 to TRBJ1-1; D is unresolved. The CDR3 loop spans 13 amino acids. The germline CDR1 and CDR2 sequences are SGHKS and YYEKEE (reference sequence). Trimming removed 1 base from V and 1 base from J, with 5 bases in between.